This is a list of T cell receptor beta chains from one sample in a study of Graves' ophthalmopathy and Graves' hyperthyroidism. TCRdb re-analysed the multiplex PCR reads in MiXCR, keeping a single row per CDR3 protein. The sample contains some 350,000 distinct CDR3 sequences, approximately 18% of which appear only once. The material sequenced was peripheral blood. All receptors come from an adult woman with stable Graves' hyperthyroidism. Each CDR3 is given with its conserved first and last residue. Each record gives: V gene, clone size, J gene, D gene, CDR3 DNA, CDR3 protein. A D gene is named only where the DNA matches it firmly. Size tells how often a clone was seen (once, few, many) or the class of an expanded clone, and some rows leave it out.

TRBV3-1	-	TRBJ1-5	-	TGTGCCAGCAGCCCCGGACTCGACCGATTTAATCAGCCCCAGCATTTT	CASSPGLDRFNQPQHF
TRBV20-1	many	TRBJ2-5	-	TGCAGTACCCACCCCGGCTCAGGGAGAGAGACCCAGTACTTC	CSTHPGSGRETQYF
TRBV12-3/TRBV12-4	many	TRBJ1-1	-	TGTGCCAGCAGTTTACAAGGGGACAAGGGACCCACTGAAGCTTTCTTT	CASSLQGDKGPTEAFF
TRBV5-4	many	TRBJ2-5	-	TGTGCCAGCAGACCAACAGGGATTGGAGAAGAGACCCAGTACTTC	CASRPTGIGEETQYF
TRBV5-1	few	TRBJ2-7	TRBD1	TGCGCCAGCAGCCAAACTACCGACAGGGCGTTTCGGGACGAGCAGTACTTC	CASSQTTDRAFRDEQYF
TRBV3-1	few	TRBJ2-5	TRBD1	TGTGCCAGCAGCCATAACAGGGGGCGAGAGACCCAGTACTTC	CASSHNRGRETQYF
TRBV12-3/TRBV12-4	many	TRBJ1-2	-	TGTGCCAGCAGCCCAGGGGAGAGGGGCTACACCTTC	CASSPGERGYTF
TRBV19	many	TRBJ1-1	TRBD1	TGTGCCAGTAGAAGTTCCCGGGACAGGGGGATGGCTGAAGCTTTCTTT	CASRSSRDRGMAEAFF
TRBV12-3/TRBV12-4	-	TRBJ1-2	-	TGTGCCTGCAGTTTTTCCGGGTGCTTCCCTTATGGCTACACCTTC	CACSFSGCFPYGYTF
TRBV5-5	many	TRBJ1-6	-	TGTGCCAGCAGCTTCAGGGGTGGGTCCTATAATTCACCCCTCCACTTT	CASSFRGGSYNSPLHF
TRBV12-3/TRBV12-4	-	TRBJ2-7	-	TGTGCCAGCAGTCTTGGGACCTCCTCCGAGCAGTACTTC	CASSLGTSSEQYF
TRBV12-3/TRBV12-4	many	TRBJ2-7	-	TGTGCCAGCAGTTTTTATCGCTCCTACGAGCAGTACTTC	CASSFYRSYEQYF
TRBV7-3	many	TRBJ1-4	-	TGTGCCAGCAGCTTGTCCAAGGGGTCAAAACTGTTTTTT	CASSLSKGSKLFF
TRBV7-2	many	TRBJ2-2	TRBD2	TGTGCCAGCAGCGGACTAGCGGGAAACACCGGGGAGCTGTTTTTT	CASSGLAGNTGELFF
TRBV2	-	TRBJ1-2	TRBD1	TGTGCCAGCAAAGACAGGGGCGGCTATGGCTACACCTTC	CASKDRGGYGYTF
TRBV6-5	many	TRBJ2-2	-	TGTGCCAGCAGTTACGTATATGCCGGGGAGCTGTTTTTT	CASSYVYAGELFF
TRBV10-1	few	TRBJ1-5	-	TGCGCCAGCAGTGATACCCAGGGGCAGCCCCAGCATTTT	CASSDTQGQPQHF
TRBV19	few	TRBJ1-2	TRBD1	TGTGCCAGTAGTAAGGGACAGGGGTTCCCCTATGGCTACACCTTC	CASSKGQGFPYGYTF
TRBV4-1	-	TRBJ2-2	TRBD1	TGCGCCAGCAGCGCCCCGGGACAGGGGAGCGGGGAGCTGTTTTTT	CASSAPGQGSGELFF
TRBV7-9	many	TRBJ2-7	-	TGTGCCAGCAGCTCCTCCGAAAGAATTACCTACGAGCAGTACTTC	CASSSSERITYEQYF
TRBV5-1	-	TRBJ2-2	TRBD2	TGCGCCAGCAGCTTGGAAGCTAGCGGGAGGACCGGGGAGCTGTTTTTT	CASSLEASGRTGELFF
TRBV27	many	TRBJ2-7	-	TGTGCCAGCAGTCCCCAGGGTAACTCCTACGAGCAGTACTTC	CASSPQGNSYEQYF
TRBV5-1	-	TRBJ1-1	-	TGCGCCAGCAGCTTGGACCAGGTCACTGAAGCTTTCTTT	CASSLDQVTEAFF
TRBV27	many	TRBJ2-7	TRBD2	TGTGCCAGCAGCGGGGGGACTAGCGGGATCTACGAGCAGTACTTC	CASSGGTSGIYEQYF
TRBV6-4	many	TRBJ2-2	TRBD2	TGTGCCAGCACCAACCCCCGGCCGGGACTAGTAGCCGCCGGGGAGCTGTTTTTT	CASTNPRPGLVAAGELFF
TRBV6-5	many	TRBJ2-4	-	TGTGCCAGCAGTTACTCATACGTGACGGTAACGGACATTCAGTACTTC	CASSYSYVTVTDIQYF
TRBV29-1	-	TRBJ1-1	-	TGCAGCGTTGAAGAGGGGTGGGGTCTTGCTTTCTTT	CSVEEGWGLAFF
TRBV10-3	many	TRBJ2-7	-	TGTGCCATCAGCGAAGGCCCCACGGGACGGATCGAGCAGTACTTC	CAISEGPTGRIEQYF
TRBV20-1	many	TRBJ2-5	TRBD2	TGCAGTGCTAGAGTTCTAGCGGATATCCAAGAGACCCAGTACTTC	CSARVLADIQETQYF
TRBV28	once	TRBJ2-2	TRBD1	TGTGCCAGCAGTCCCATCAGACAGGGATCGAACACCGGGGAGCTGTTTTTT	CASSPIRQGSNTGELFF
TRBV7-2	many	TRBJ2-7	-	TGTGCCAGCAGCCCGAACCGGGACTTCTCCTACGAGCAGTACTTC	CASSPNRDFSYEQYF
TRBV28	many	TRBJ1-1	-	TGTGCCAGCAGAAAACAGGTTCGCACTGAAGCTTTCTTT	CASRKQVRTEAFF
TRBV2	many	TRBJ1-6	TRBD1	TGTGCCAGCAGTGGGGGGACAGCCAATAATTCACCCCTCCACTTT	CASSGGTANNSPLHF
TRBV7-7	many	TRBJ2-7	-	TGTGCTAGCAGCTTAAGTCAGTACTCCTACGAGCAGTACTTC	CASSLSQYSYEQYF
TRBV28	many	TRBJ1-1	-	TGTGCCAGCATCCTCTCTTTTGAAGCTTTCTTT	CASILSFEAFF
TRBV9	many	TRBJ1-1	-	TGTGCCAGCAGCGATAGGGGCGGGTTGGCTTTCTTT	CASSDRGGLAFF
TRBV28	-	TRBJ2-6	TRBD2	TGTGCCAGCAGTTACGGCGGGGGAGCTGGGGCCAACGTCCTGACTTTC	CASSYGGGAGANVLTF
TRBV28	many	TRBJ2-7	TRBD2	TGTGCCAGCATCCCGGGGGGTTTCCACGAGCAGTACTTC	CASIPGGFHEQYF
TRBV7-8	few	TRBJ2-2	-	TGTGCCAGCAGCTTAGATAGTCCACGGGGGAACACCGGGGAGCTGTTTTTT	CASSLDSPRGNTGELFF
TRBV6-5	-	TRBJ1-1	TRBD1	TGTGCCAGCAGTTACTCCCAGGGGGCGTACACTGAAGCTTTCTTT	CASSYSQGAYTEAFF
TRBV6-1	many	TRBJ2-7	-	TGTGCCAGCAGTGAAGCGCGAGCCCTGAACGAGCAGTACTTC	CASSEARALNEQYF
TRBV28	many	TRBJ2-4	TRBD2	TGTGCCAGCAGGGCGGGACTAGCGGGATTAACTAAGTACTTC	CASRAGLAGLTKYF
TRBV12-5	many	TRBJ2-5	-	TGTGCTAGTGCCCCTGTGGACGGCCAAGAGACCCAGTACTTC	CASAPVDGQETQYF
TRBV28	many	TRBJ2-5	-	TGTGCCAGCAGTTTATCCGGGGCAGAGACCCAGTACTTC	CASSLSGAETQYF
TRBV6-5	many	TRBJ2-5	-	TGTGCCAGCAGTTACTCGAAGCTCTACCCAGAGACCCAGTACTTC	CASSYSKLYPETQYF
TRBV19	-	TRBJ2-2	-	TGTGCCAGTAGTAATGGAAACGCGAACACCGGGGAGCTGTTTTTT	CASSNGNANTGELFF
TRBV15	many	TRBJ2-7	-	TGTGCCACCACATCGCGGGATGCAACCTACGAGCAGTACTTC	CATTSRDATYEQYF
TRBV9	once	TRBJ1-2	TRBD1	TGTGCCAGCAGCCCTAAGGGGACAGGTGCAGCTAACTATGGCTACACCTTC	CASSPKGTGAANYGYTF
TRBV29-1	-	TRBJ2-7	-	TGCAGCGTTGGGGACCCCCGTGAGCAGTACTTC	CSVGDPREQYF
TRBV29-1	many	TRBJ1-6	-	TGCAGCGTCTTGTTCGGACCGCTCAATTCACCCCTCCACTTT	CSVLFGPLNSPLHF
TRBV11-2	few	TRBJ1-1	TRBD1	TGTGCCAGCAGTCCTTCTCCGGGACAGGGCAAAACTGAAGCTTTCTTT	CASSPSPGQGKTEAFF
TRBV28	many	TRBJ2-7	TRBD2	TGTGCCAGCAGCTTTACTAGCGCAAGTGGCGAGCAGTACTTC	CASSFTSASGEQYF